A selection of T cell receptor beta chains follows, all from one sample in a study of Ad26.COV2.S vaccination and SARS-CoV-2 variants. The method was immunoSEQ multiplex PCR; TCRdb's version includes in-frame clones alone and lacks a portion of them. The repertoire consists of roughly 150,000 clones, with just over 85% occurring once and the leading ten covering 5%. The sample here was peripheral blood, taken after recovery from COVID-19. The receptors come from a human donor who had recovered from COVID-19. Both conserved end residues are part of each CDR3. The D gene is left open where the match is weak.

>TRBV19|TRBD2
CASSSSGGGTGELFF
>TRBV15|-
CATSRDMGTLNQYF
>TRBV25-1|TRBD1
CASSAGQGGRNTQYF
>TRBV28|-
CASKRAGTGELFF
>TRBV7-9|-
CASSLALGGSQETQYF
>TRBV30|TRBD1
CAWSTDRGVPQHF
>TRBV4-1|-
CASSQDGPGTSTDTQYF
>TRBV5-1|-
CASSLRPSTQYEQYF
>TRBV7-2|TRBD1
CASSLRDRDIDTQYF
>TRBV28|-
CAGTGLGRAPHGYTF
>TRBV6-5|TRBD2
CASSRPGTSSYEQYF
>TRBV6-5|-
CASSYSRGAQFF
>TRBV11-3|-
CASSTSGTANTGELFF
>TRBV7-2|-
CASSLGALETQYF
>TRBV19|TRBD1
CASTNRGQYHEQFF
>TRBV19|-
CASSIDRVPGRLNQPQHF
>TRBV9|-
CASSVEQSGANVLTF
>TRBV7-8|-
CASSFWQGGAEAFF
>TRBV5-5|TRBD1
CASSIDRGASGELFF
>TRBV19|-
CASSIRDGYTF
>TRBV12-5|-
CASGLDAAYEQYF
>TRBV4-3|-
CASSQVMSPDGFYGYTF